This T cell receptor (beta chain) was captured by sequencing in a study of chemoradiotherapy in HPV16-positive cancers. The V and J ends lost 3 bases and 4 bases, in that order; junction bases with no gene match: 2. The CDR3 contains 15 residues. In germline, CDR1 is SGDLS, CDR2 YYNGEE. Regarding this clone: What it binds is not known.

General study points: Candidate HPV-specific clones and E7-related TCR motifs grew in tumor during treatment.

Libraries were prepared by immunoSEQ multiplex PCR; TCRdb keeps only in-frame clonotypes and omits some of them. The sample records 1,700 or so clones, roughly 73% being singletons. The sample was tumor tissue, taken from a patient who underwent chemoradiotherapy. The chain recombines TRBV9 with TRBJ1-6, with TRBD1 identical over 9 bases. The TCR comes from a human donor with HPV-associated anogenital cancer. The DNA of the CDR3 is TGTGCCAGCAGCGGACAGGGGGATTATAATTCACCCCTCCACTTT. As protein: CASSGQGDYNSPLHF.